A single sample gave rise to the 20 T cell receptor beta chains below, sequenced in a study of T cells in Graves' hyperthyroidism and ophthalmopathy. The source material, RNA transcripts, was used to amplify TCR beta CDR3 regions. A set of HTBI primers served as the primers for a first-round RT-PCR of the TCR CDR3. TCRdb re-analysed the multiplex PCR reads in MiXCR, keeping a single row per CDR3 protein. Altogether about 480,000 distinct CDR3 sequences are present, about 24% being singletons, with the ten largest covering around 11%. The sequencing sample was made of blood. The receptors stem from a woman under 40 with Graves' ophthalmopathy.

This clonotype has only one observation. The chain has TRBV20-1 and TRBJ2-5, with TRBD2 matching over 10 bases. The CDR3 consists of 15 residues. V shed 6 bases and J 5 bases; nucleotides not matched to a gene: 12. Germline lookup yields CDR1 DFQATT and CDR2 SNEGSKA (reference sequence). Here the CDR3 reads CSASRVAGGRETQYF. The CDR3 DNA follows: TGCAGTGCCAGTAGGGTAGCGGGAGGTAGGGAGACCCAGTACTTC.

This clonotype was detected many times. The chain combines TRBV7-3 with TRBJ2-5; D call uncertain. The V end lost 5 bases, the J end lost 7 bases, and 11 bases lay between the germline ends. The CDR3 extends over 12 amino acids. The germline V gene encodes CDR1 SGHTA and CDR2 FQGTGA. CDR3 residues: CASSPSAGTQYF. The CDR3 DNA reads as TGTGCCAGCAGCCCCTCCGCCGGGACCCAGTACTTC.

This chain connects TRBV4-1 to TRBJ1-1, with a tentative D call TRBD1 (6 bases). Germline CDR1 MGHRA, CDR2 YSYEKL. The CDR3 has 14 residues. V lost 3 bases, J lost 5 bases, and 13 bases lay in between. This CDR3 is CASSQRTALTEAFF. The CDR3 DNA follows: TGCGCCAGCAGCCAGAGGACAGCATTGACTGAAGCTTTCTTT.

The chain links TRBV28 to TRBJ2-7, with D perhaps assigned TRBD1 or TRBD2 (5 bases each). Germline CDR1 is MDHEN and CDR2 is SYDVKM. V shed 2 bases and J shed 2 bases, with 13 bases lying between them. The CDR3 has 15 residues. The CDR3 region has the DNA TGTGCCAGCAGTTTACTGGGACGGCCGACCTACGAGCAGTACTTC. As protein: CASSLLGRPTYEQYF.

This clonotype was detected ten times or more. CDR3 DNA sequence: TGTGCCAGCAGTCAACGACTAGCGGGGGGGCCCCAGTTCTTC. Its translation: CASSQRLAGGPQFF. This chain joins TRBV12-3 or TRBV12-4 and TRBJ2-1; 14 bases are shared with TRBD2. This CDR3 contains 14 residues. Trimming at V came to 5 bases and at J to 13 bases, leaving 7 bases not matched to a gene.

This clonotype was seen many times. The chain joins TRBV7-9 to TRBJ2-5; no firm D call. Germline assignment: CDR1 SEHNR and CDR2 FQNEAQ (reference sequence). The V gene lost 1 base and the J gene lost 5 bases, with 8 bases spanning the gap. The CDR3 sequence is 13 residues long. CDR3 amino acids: CASSLEVLETQYF. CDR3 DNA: TGTGCCAGCAGCTTAGAGGTCCTGGAGACCCAGTACTTC. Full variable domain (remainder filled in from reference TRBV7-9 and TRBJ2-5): DTGVSQNPRHKITKRGQNVTFRCDPISEHNRLYWYRQTLGQGPEFLTYFQNEAQLEKSRLLSDRFSAERPKGSFSTLEIQRTEQGDSAMYLCASSLEVLETQYFGPGTRLLVL.

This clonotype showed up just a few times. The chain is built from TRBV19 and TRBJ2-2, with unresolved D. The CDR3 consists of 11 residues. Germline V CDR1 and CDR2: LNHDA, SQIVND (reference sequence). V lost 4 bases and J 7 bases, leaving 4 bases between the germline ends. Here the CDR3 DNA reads TGTGCCAGTAGTAATCGCGGGGAGCTGTTTTTT. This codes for CASSNRGELFF.

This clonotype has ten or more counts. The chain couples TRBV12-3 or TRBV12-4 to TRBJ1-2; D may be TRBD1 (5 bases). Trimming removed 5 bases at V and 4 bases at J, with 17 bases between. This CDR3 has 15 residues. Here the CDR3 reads CASSPDQDGGYGYTF. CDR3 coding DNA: TGTGCCAGCAGTCCCGACCAGGACGGGGGCTATGGCTACACCTTC.

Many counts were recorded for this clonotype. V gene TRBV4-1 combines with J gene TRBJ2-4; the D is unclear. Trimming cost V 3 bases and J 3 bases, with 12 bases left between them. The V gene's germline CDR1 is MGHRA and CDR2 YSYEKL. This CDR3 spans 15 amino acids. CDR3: CASSHGLDGKNIQYF. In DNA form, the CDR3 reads TGCGCCAGCAGCCACGGCCTCGATGGCAAAAACATTCAGTACTTC.

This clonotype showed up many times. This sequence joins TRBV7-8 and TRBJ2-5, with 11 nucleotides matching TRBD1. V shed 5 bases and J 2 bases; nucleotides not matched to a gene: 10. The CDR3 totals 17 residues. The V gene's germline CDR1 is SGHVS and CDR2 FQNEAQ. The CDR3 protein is CASSLGTGGALQETQYF. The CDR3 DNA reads TGTGCCAGCAGCCTCGGGACAGGGGGTGCCTTACAAGAGACCCAGTACTTC.

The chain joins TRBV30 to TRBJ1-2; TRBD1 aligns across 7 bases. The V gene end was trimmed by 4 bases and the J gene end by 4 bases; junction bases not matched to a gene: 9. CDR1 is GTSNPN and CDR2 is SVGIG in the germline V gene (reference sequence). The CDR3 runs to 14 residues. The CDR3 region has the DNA TGTGCCTGGACGATCAGGGGGACAAGCTATGGCTACACCTTC. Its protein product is CAWTIRGTSYGYTF.

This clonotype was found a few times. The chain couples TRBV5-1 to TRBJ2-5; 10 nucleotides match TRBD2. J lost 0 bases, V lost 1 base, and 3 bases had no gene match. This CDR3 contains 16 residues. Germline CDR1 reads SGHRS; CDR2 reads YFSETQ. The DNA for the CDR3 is TGCGCCAGCAGCTTGTTTACTAGCGGGGACCAAGAGACCCAGTACTTC. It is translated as CASSLFTSGDQETQYF.

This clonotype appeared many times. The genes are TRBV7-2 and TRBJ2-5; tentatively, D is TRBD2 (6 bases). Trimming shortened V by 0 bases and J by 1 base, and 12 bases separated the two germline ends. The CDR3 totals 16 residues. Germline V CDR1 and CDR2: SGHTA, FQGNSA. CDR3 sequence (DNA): TGTGCCAGCAGCTTAGCCCCTGGAGGGGTCCAAGAGACCCAGTACTTC. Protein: CASSLAPGGVQETQYF.

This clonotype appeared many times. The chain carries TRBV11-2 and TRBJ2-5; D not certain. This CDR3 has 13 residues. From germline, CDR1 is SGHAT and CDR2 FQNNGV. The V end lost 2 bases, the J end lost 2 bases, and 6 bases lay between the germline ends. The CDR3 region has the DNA TGTGCCAGCAGCTTAAGTGTGCAAGAGACCCAGTACTTC. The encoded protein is CASSLSVQETQYF.

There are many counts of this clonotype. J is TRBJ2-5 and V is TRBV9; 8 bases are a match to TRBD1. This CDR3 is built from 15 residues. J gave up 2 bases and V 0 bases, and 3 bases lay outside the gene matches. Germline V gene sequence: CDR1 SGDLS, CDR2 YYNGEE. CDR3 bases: TGTGCCAGCAGCGTAGCTGGGACAGGACAAGAGACCCAGTACTTC. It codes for CASSVAGTGQETQYF.

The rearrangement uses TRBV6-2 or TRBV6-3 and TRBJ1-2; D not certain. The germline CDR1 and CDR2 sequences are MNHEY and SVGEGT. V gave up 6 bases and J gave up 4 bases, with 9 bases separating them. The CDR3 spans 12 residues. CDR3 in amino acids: CASSPEIYGYTF. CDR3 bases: TGTGCCAGCAGCCCTGAGATCTATGGCTACACCTTC.

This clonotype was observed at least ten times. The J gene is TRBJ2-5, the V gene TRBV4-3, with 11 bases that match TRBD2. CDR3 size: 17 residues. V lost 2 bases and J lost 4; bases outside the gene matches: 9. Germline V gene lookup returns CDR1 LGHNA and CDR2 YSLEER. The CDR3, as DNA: TGCGCCAGCAGCCAAATCCAGACTAGCGGGGAGGGAGAGACCCAGTACTTC. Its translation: CASSQIQTSGEGETQYF.

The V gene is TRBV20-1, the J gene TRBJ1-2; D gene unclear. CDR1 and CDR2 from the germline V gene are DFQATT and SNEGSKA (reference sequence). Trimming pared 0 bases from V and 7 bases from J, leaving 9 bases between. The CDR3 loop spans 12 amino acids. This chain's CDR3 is CSARDPPSGYTF. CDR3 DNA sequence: TGCAGTGCTAGAGATCCCCCCTCTGGCTACACCTTC.

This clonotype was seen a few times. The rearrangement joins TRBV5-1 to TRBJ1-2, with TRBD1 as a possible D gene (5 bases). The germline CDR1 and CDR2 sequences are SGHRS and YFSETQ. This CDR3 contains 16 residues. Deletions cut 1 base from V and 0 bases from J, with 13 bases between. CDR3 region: CASSLNPGLSNYGYTF. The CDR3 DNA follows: TGCGCCAGCAGCTTGAATCCAGGGTTATCTAACTATGGCTACACCTTC.

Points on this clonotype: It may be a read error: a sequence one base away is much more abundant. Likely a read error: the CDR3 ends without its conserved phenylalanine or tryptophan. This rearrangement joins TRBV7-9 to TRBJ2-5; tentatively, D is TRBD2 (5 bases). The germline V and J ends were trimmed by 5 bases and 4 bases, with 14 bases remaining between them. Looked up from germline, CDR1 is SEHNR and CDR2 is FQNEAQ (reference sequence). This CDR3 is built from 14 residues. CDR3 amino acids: CASSRLRAAETQYS. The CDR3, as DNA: TGTGCCAGCAGCCGTCTGAGGGCCGCAGAGACCCAGTACTCC.